The present entry profiles one T cell receptor beta chain with its context. The sample belongs to a study of CD8 T cells in Susac syndrome. From blood CD8+ and CD4+ T cells, TCR beta sequences were generated. Negative isolation yielded the CD8+ and CD4+ T cells, while FACS enriched the TEMRA cells. Germline V gives CDR1 DFQATT, CDR2 SNEGSKA (reference sequence). This CDR3 region has 14 residues. V lost 7 bases to trimming and J lost 1 base, with 15 bases between them. Reverse transcription of roughly 0.5 to 1 ug RNA used random hexamers. Amplification of TCR beta CDR3 spanned 54 Vbeta and 13 Jbeta via immunoSEQ multiplex PCR. TCRdb passed the immunoSEQ multiplex PCR reads through MiXCR, listing each CDR3 protein once. This table has around 150,000 distinct CDR3 sequences, around 95% appearing once.

Sample: CD4+ T cells from PBMCs. The rearrangement links TRBV20-1 to TRBJ2-3; the D gene is possibly TRBD1 (5 bases). The origin of this receptor is a human donor in good health. CDR3 DNA: TGCAGTGTCGCCCGAAGGGGTGGCACAGATACGCAGTATTTT. The encoded protein is CSVARRGGTDTQYF.